This T cell receptor beta chain was documented in a study of response to subunit inactivated influenza vaccine. Study observations and caveats: The study's authors posited that every seasonal influenza vaccination enlists few new T cells.

As concerns this clonotype: What it binds is unknown.

Trimming removed 5 bases at V and 2 bases at J, with 19 bases between. This CDR3 spans 16 amino acids. Germline V gene data show CDR1 as MNHEY and CDR2 as SVGAGI. TCRdb passed the RT-PCR reads through MiXCR, listing each CDR3 protein once. This sample carries about 520,000 distinct CDR3 sequences, about 25% of them seen once, and the ten largest clones take approximately 2%. The clonotype originates from a man aged 50-60 years who received an inactivated influenza vaccine. The chain uses TRBV6-5 and TRBJ2-7; possibly TRBD2 for D (7 bases). Sequencing was performed on CD4+ T cells sorted from PBMCs, taken more than 4 days after vaccination. CDR3 sequence reads: CASSTVGGGPTYEQYF. The CDR3 DNA reads as TGTGCCAGCAGTACTGTGGGGGGGGGCCCGACCTACGAGCAGTACTTC.